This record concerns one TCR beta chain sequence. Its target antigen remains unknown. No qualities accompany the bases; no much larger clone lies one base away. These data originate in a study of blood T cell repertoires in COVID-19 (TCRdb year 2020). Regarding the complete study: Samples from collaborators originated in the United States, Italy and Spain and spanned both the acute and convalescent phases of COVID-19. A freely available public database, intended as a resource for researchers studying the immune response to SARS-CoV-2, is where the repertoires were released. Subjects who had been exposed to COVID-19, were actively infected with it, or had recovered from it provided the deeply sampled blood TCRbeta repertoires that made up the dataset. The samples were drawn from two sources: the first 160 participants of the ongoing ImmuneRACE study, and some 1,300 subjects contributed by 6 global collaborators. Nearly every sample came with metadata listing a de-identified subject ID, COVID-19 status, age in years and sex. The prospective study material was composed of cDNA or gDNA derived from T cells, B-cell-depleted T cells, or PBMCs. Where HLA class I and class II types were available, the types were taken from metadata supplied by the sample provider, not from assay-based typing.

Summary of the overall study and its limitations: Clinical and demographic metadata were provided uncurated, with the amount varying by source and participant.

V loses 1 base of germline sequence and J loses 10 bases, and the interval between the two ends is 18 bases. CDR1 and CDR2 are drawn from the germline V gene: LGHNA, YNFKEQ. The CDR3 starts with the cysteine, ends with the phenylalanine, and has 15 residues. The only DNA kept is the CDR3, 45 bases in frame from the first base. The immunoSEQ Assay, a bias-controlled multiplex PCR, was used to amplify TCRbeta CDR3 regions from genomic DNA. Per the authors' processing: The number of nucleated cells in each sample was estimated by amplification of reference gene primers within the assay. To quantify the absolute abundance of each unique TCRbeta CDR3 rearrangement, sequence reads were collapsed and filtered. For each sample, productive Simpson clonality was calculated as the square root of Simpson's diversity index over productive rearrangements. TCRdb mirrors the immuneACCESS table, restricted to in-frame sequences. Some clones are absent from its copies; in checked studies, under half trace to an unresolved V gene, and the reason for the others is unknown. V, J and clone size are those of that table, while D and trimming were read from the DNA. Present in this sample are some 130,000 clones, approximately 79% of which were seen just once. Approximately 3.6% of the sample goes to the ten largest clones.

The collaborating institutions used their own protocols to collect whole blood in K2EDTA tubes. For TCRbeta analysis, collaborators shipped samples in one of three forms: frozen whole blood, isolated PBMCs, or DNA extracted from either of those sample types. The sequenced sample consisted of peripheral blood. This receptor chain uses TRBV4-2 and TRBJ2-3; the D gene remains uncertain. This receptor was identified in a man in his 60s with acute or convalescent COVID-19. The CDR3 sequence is CASSQAEAAPAAQYF. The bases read TGTGCCAGCAGCCAAGCCGAGGCCGCCCCCGCCGCGCAGTATTTT.